The clone carrying this T cell receptor beta chain was detected once. This entry comes from a study of blood T cell repertoires in COVID-19. Study-level information: Some COVID-19 samples were acute and others convalescent; all came from the United States, Italy and Spain. T cells, B-cell-depleted T cells, or PBMCs provided the cDNA or gDNA that served as material.

Authors' analysis steps: Amplification of reference gene primers was used by the study to estimate nucleated cell counts. Clones were read by immunoSEQ multiplex PCR, and TCRdb kept only the in-frame ones, dropping some. V, J and clone size are those of that table, while D and trimming were read from the DNA. Among 200,000 to 250,000 clones listed, around four fifths were seen once. The V end was cut by 8 bases, the J end by 3 bases, with 17 bases between. CDR1 is SGHDN and CDR2 is FVKESK in the germline V gene. The CDR3 runs 15 residues. This receptor was taken from a woman between 55 and 75 years old with active or convalescent COVID-19. This chain links TRBV14 with TRBJ2-1, with no clear D. Sequenced material: peripheral blood. The CDR3 DNA reads as TGTGCCAGCTCCGGTGTTGCGCTGAGCTACAATGAGCAGTTCTTC. As protein: CASSGVALSYNEQFF.